These 14 T cell receptor beta chains came from one sample sequenced in a study of blood T cell repertoires in COVID-19. Sequencing used immunoSEQ multiplex PCR; TCRdb keeps in-frame clones, though not all of them. The table has roughly 60,000 clones, around four fifths seen once; the top ten hold about 33%. Sequencing was carried out using peripheral blood. The receptors originated from a human donor in a cohort sampled during active COVID-19.

The rearrangement joins TRBV4-1 to TRBJ2-5, with D perhaps TRBD2 (5 bases). CDR1 and CDR2 from the germline V gene are MGHRA and YSYEKL. V was shortened by 4 bases and J by 3 bases, with 15 bases between the two germline ends. This CDR3 has 15 amino acids. DNA for the CDR3: TGCGCCAGCAGCCGAACCCCAGGTAGCGAAGAGACCCAGTACTTC. This sequence encodes CASSRTPGSEETQYF.

This rearrangement joins TRBV6-5 to TRBJ2-7, with 8 bases matching TRBD2. CDR1 is MNHEY and CDR2 is SVGAGI in the germline V gene. Unmatched junction bases numbered 6, after V lost 2 bases and J lost 6 bases. CDR3 size: 14 residues. The CDR3 loop is CASSYGTRVSEQYF. The CDR3 nucleotides are TGTGCCAGCAGTTACGGGACTAGGGTTTCCGAGCAGTACTTC.

In its sample, this clone was seen a few times. The gene calls are TRBV21-1 and TRBJ2-1; no DNA check was done on the table's D call, TRBD2. TRBV21-1 is labeled a pseudogene. This CDR3 contains 15 residues. The CDR3 region has the DNA TGTGCCAGCAGCAAAAAGAGGGAGGGGGGAAATGAGCAGTTCTTC. As protein: CASSKKREGGNEQFF.

This clone has just a few counts. V is TRBV5-4 and J is TRBJ1-5; no firm D call. The CDR3 has 14 residues. V shed 3 bases and J shed 0 bases, with 7 bases lying between them. Germline CDR1 SGHNT, CDR2 YYREEE (reference sequence). This CDR3 reads CASSWAISNQPQHF. As DNA, the CDR3 is TGTGCCAGCAGCTGGGCCATTAGCAATCAGCCCCAGCATTTT.

This chain links TRBV28 with TRBJ2-5, with 12 bases lining up with TRBD2. Germline V gene data show CDR1 as MDHEN and CDR2 as SYDVKM. The ends lost 3 bases at V and 2 bases at J; junction bases unmatched: 4. This CDR3 comprises 16 residues. CDR3 bases: TGTGCCAGCAGTTTGGGTCTAGCGGGAGGGCAAGAGACCCAGTACTTC. Its protein is CASSLGLAGGQETQYF.

V gene TRBV30 combines with J gene TRBJ2-7, with 8 bases that match TRBD1. Per the germline V gene, CDR1 is GTSNPN and CDR2 is SVGIG (reference sequence). With 5 bases clipped from V and 3 bases from J, the junction kept 9 bases outside the gene matches. CDR3 length: 14 amino acids. The CDR3 DNA reads TGTGCCTGGGGGAAACAGGGGGTTGTCTACGAGCAGTACTTC. It codes for CAWGKQGVVYEQYF.

To note about this clone: An end of the junction differs from the germline gene, which may be a read error. V is TRBV7-7 and J is TRBJ2-1; 8 bases match TRBD2. Germline values: CDR1 SSHAT, CDR2 FNYEAQ (reference sequence). This CDR3 spans 15 amino acids. The CDR3 spells CASSPGTSNIDEQFF. DNA of the CDR3: TGTGCTAGCAGCCCCGGGACTAGTAATATAGATGAGCAGTTCTTC. Full variable domain (remainder filled in from reference TRBV7-7 and TRBJ2-1): GAGVSQSPRYKVTKRGQDVTLRCDPISSHATLYWYQQALGQGPEFLTYFNYEAQPDKSGLPSDRFSAERPEGSISTLTIQRTEQRDSAMYRCASSPGTSNIDEQFFGPGTRLTVL.

This clone was counted a single time. In nucleotides, the CDR3 is TGTGCCAGCAGCTTAGGAGGGTCCCCAAACACAGATACGCAGTATTTT. Translated, it gives CASSLGGSPNTDTQYF. V is TRBV11-2 and J is TRBJ2-3; TRBD2 might be the D (5 bases). In germline, CDR1 is SGHAT, CDR2 FQNNGV. The CDR3 has 16 residues. Trimming left V 1 base short and J 2 bases short, with 13 bases between.

Only a few counts were recorded for this clone. This chain connects TRBV4-1 to TRBJ1-4, with a possible D match to TRBD1 (5 bases). This CDR3 has 15 amino acids. Per the germline V gene, CDR1 is MGHRA and CDR2 is YSYEKL. Between the trimmed V and J ends, which lost 3 bases and 7 bases, there was a span of 15 bases. The CDR3 reads CASSQDTSPVEKLFF. In nucleotides, the CDR3 is TGCGCCAGCAGCCAGGACACCTCACCTGTTGAAAAACTGTTTTTT.

The V gene is TRBV3-1 (or the pseudogene TRBV3-2), the J gene TRBJ1-2; 7 bases agree with TRBD1. The CDR3 is made up of 15 amino acids. Germline V gene sequence: CDR1 LGHDT, CDR2 YNNKEL (reference sequence). The trim removed 4 bases at V and 4 bases at J, leaving 9 bases unmatched. CDR3 loop: CASSPKRGRSYGYTF. CDR3 sequence (DNA): TGTGCCAGCAGCCCTAAAAGGGGGCGCAGCTATGGCTACACCTTC.

This clone was seen only a few times. The chain carries TRBV6-5 and TRBJ1-2; unclear D gene. The V and J ends lost 6 bases and 4 bases respectively, with 18 bases between them. Germline V gene lookup returns CDR1 MNHEY and CDR2 SVGAGI. The CDR3 totals 15 residues. CDR3 DNA: TGTGCCAGCAGCGGGGTGGGCAGGATCCTCTATGGCTACACCTTC. Residues: CASSGVGRILYGYTF.

The V and J genes are TRBV5-1 and TRBJ1-3; TRBD1 might be the D (6 bases). The CDR3 contains 13 residues. V gave up 6 bases and J gave up 4 bases, with 11 bases separating them. CDR1 and CDR2 (germline): SGHRS, YFSETQ. The CDR3 loop reads CASTQGVGNTIYF. The CDR3, as DNA: TGCGCCAGCACACAGGGAGTAGGAAACACCATATATTTT.

V gene TRBV7-8 combines with J gene TRBJ2-5, with TRBD2 matching 7 bases. Losses at the gene ends were 5 bases for V and 1 base for J; bases not matched to a gene: 10. Germline lookup yields CDR1 SGHVS and CDR2 FQNEAQ. The CDR3 runs to 16 residues. The DNA for the CDR3 is TGTGCCAGCAGCAATATATATGGCGGGAGCCAAGAGACCCAGTACTTC. Its protein is CASSNIYGGSQETQYF.

This chain connects TRBV19 to TRBJ1-4; D is ambiguous. The CDR3 length is 14 residues. Germline CDR1 is LNHDA and CDR2 is SQIVND (reference sequence). Trimming removed 7 bases from V and 0 bases from J, with 9 bases in between. The CDR3 sequence: CASTTDATNEKLFF. The CDR3 DNA reads TGTGCCAGTACCACAGATGCAACTAATGAAAAACTGTTTTTT.